A selection of T cell receptor beta chains follows, all from one sample in a study of cytomegalovirus exposure and HLA in healthy donors. Generated by immunoSEQ multiplex PCR, the TCRdb table keeps only in-frame clones and is missing some. Of approximately 290,000 clones listed, 75% to 90% were seen once; the top ten hold roughly 0.31%. Sequencing input: PBMCs. These receptors were collected from a girl aged 2-10 years in good health and CMV-seronegative. The CDR3 runs from the conserved cysteine through the conserved F or W. A D gene is named only where the DNA matches it firmly. Size is omitted from some rows. Given values are once, few, many or a class for expanded clones.

>TRBJ1-2|TRBV7-9|once|TRBD1
CASSLGLGQGASGYTF
TGTGCCAGCAGCTTAGGTCTGGGACAGGGGGCGTCCGGCTACACCTTC
>TRBJ1-4|TRBV19|NA|NA
CASQDREKLFF
TGTGCCAGCCAGGATCGAGAAAAACTGTTTTTT
>TRBJ1-5|TRBV6-5|NA|NA
CASSYSQGNQPQHF
TGTGCCAGCAGTTACTCCCAGGGTAATCAGCCCCAGCATTTT
>TRBJ2-1|TRBV27|NA|TRBD2
CAAAGGPGNEQFF
TGTGCCGCGGCGGGAGGGCCGGGCAATGAGCAGTTCTTC
>TRBJ2-2|TRBV28|NA|TRBD2
CASSFGPGRGTGELFF
TGTGCCAGCAGTTTTGGGCCAGGGAGGGGCACCGGGGAGCTGTTTTTT
>TRBJ1-1|TRBV4-1|NA|NA
CASSHVGENTEAFF
TGCGCCAGCAGCCATGTCGGGGAGAACACTGAAGCTTTCTTT
>TRBJ1-2|TRBV20-1|few|NA
CRARGYTF
TGCAGGGCCCGAGGCTACACCTTC
>TRBJ1-1|TRBV28|NA|TRBD1
CASSPGGGNTEAFF
TGTGCCAGCAGTCCAGGGGGCGGGAACACTGAAGCTTTCTTT
>TRBJ2-3|TRBV7-2|NA|TRBD2
CASSLIAGGYPDTQYF
TGTGCCAGCAGCTTGATAGCGGGGGGGTACCCAGATACGCAGTATTTT
>TRBJ2-7|TRBV14|NA|TRBD1
CASSQAGQGYIEYF
TGTGCCAGCAGCCAAGCGGGACAGGGATATATTGAGTACTTC
>TRBJ1-5|TRBV7-2|NA|NA
CASSLVLSNQPQHF
TGTGCCAGCAGCTTAGTCTTGAGCAATCAGCCCCAGCATTTT
>TRBJ1-5|TRBV27|NA|NA
CASSLAMQSNQPQHF
TGTGCCAGCAGCTTGGCCATGCAAAGCAATCAGCCCCAGCATTTT
>TRBJ2-4|TRBV10-1|NA|NA
CASSEGTTKNIQYF
TGCGCCAGCAGTGAAGGGACAACCAAAAACATTCAGTACTTC
>TRBJ1-5|TRBV6-6|NA|NA
CASRKQGNSNQPQHF
TGTGCCAGCAGGAAACAGGGAAATAGCAATCAGCCCCAGCATTTT
>TRBJ1-5|TRBV28|NA|NA
CASRTPRTNSNQPQHF
TGTGCCAGCAGAACCCCCCGGACAAATAGCAATCAGCCCCAGCATTTT
>TRBJ2-3|TRBV5-1|NA|TRBD2
CASSLWGGLDTDTQYF
TGCGCCAGCAGCTTGTGGGGGGGACTAGATACAGATACGCAGTATTTT
>TRBJ2-3|TRBV10-3|NA|NA
CAISEVAERSADTQYF
TGTGCCATCAGTGAGGTAGCGGAGCGGAGCGCAGATACGCAGTATTTT
>TRBJ1-2|TRBV18|NA|TRBD1
CASSKDRDYGYTF
TGTGCCAGCTCCAAAGACAGGGACTATGGCTACACCTTC
>TRBJ1-5|TRBV19|NA|NA
CASSMVPGLSNQPQHF
TGTGCCAGTAGTATGGTCCCAGGACTTAGCAATCAGCCCCAGCATTTT
>TRBJ2-3|TRBV4-2|NA|TRBD2
CASSPRLAEFTDTQYF
TGTGCCAGCAGCCCGCGACTAGCGGAGTTCACAGATACGCAGTATTTT
>TRBJ2-4|TRBV28|NA|NA
CASSFFWAGSGAKNIQYF
TGTGCCAGCAGTTTTTTTTGGGCCGGTTCCGGCGCCAAAAACATTCAGTACTTC
>TRBJ1-6|TRBV11-2|NA|TRBD1
CASTLRQGDSPLHF
TGTGCCAGCACACTCAGACAGGGAGACTCACCCCTCCACTTT
>TRBJ1-5|TRBV7-3|NA|TRBD1
CASSSTGTGRQHF
TGTGCCAGCAGCTCCACCGGGACAGGAAGACAGCATTTT
>TRBJ2-1|TRBV29-1|NA|NA
CSAMRDGGVGGNEQFF
TGCAGCGCCATGAGGGACGGGGGAGTTGGGGGCAATGAGCAGTTCTTC
>TRBJ2-4|TRBV7-6|NA|TRBD2
CASSLGRSGGSIQYF
TGTGCCAGCAGCTTAGGTCGATCGGGGGGGAGCATTCAGTACTTC
>TRBJ2-1|TRBV15|NA|NA
CATSRDSVSYNEQFF
TGTGCCACCAGCAGAGATTCGGTTTCCTACAATGAGCAGTTCTTC
>TRBJ1-5|TRBV9|NA|NA
CASSEGGGVGNQPQHF
TGTGCCAGCAGCGAGGGGGGGGGCGTTGGCAATCAGCCCCAGCATTTT
>TRBJ2-5|TRBV7-2|few|TRBD2
CASSLSGRALLETQYF
TGTGCCAGCAGCCTTAGCGGGAGGGCCCTTTTGGAGACCCAGTACTTC
>TRBJ2-3|TRBV6-1|NA|TRBD2
CASAGTGGATQYF
TGTGCCAGCGCAGGGACGGGGGGAGCTACGCAGTATTTT
>TRBJ2-7|TRBV6-4|NA|NA
CASSGYEQYF
TGTGCCAGCAGCGGCTACGAGCAGTACTTC
>TRBJ2-7|TRBV27|once|TRBD1
CASSLLGRTGSRYEQYF
TGTGCCAGCAGTTTATTGGGAAGGACAGGGTCGAGGTACGAGCAGTACTTC